The rows below give T cell receptor beta chains drawn from one sample of a study of blood T cell repertoires in COVID-19. Method: immunoSEQ multiplex PCR; TCRdb's copy keeps in-frame clones and lacks some. The repertoire holds approximately 77,000 clones, about 91% seen once, with 6% to 7.5% in the top ten. What was sequenced was peripheral blood. Receptors originate from a woman of 80 years or more with acute or convalescent COVID-19. Both conserved end residues are part of each CDR3.

TRBJ2-1 | TRBV11-3 | CASSLAFRGGPDEQFF
TRBJ1-3 | TRBV5-6 | CASSLDGGSIGNTIYF
TRBJ2-7 | TRBV5-8 | CASSWRGGTEQYF
TRBJ1-2 | TRBV9 | CASSQTGYGYTF
TRBJ2-7 | TRBV4-1 | CASSRDLAGYYEQYF
TRBJ2-5 | TRBV5-1 | CASSPTSQETQYF
TRBJ1-2 | TRBV25-1 | CASSEGGTGHRGYTF
TRBJ1-1 | TRBV7-9 | CASGRRNTEAFF
TRBJ2-5 | TRBV3-1/TRBV3-2 | CASSQYSERGVETQYF
TRBJ2-2 | TRBV5-1 | CASSPAGGSTGELFF
TRBJ2-5 | TRBV11-2 | CASSTRQGASQYF
TRBJ2-3 | TRBV29-1 | CSADTVGPDTQYF
TRBJ2-3 | TRBV6-5 | CASMTSGYTDTQYF
TRBJ2-3 | TRBV29-1 | CSVERLAGTDTQYF
TRBJ1-1 | TRBV6-5 | CASSYIQGQAEAFF
TRBJ2-2 | TRBV7-2 | CASSLSGGSTGELFF
TRBJ2-1 | TRBV6-5 | CASSKLAGGWNEQFF
TRBJ2-1 | TRBV3-1/TRBV3-2 | CASSQERRGLAVLDEQFF
TRBJ1-4 | TRBV5-8 | CASSRPTGTGGPTEKLFF
TRBJ2-3 | TRBV4-2 | CASSDSLDTQYF
TRBJ2-5 | TRBV18 | CASSPLAGGPQETQYF
TRBJ2-6 | TRBV5-1 | CASSLTGSSGANVLTF
TRBJ2-7 | TRBV5-1 | CASSGATYEQYF
TRBJ2-7 | TRBV6-5 | CASSYDRSTYEQYF